This T cell receptor beta chain was sequenced during a study of shared clonotypes between healthy human individuals. Study information: CD4 naive and CD4 memory each took three plates per donor, while CD8 naive took two and CD8 memory one.

The CDR3 has 13 amino acids. Trimming cost V 1 base and J 3 bases, with 4 bases left between them. Germline values: CDR1 MNHEY, CDR2 SMNVEV (reference sequence). Study-wide results and caveats: The study's rarefaction showed incomplete sorted-subset sequencing despite large depth.

With regard to this clone: Antigen unknown.

Donors comprised only Caucasian adults living in Nashville, Tennessee. CD45RO+ cells and CCR7-negative CD45RA+ TemRA cells were combined as CD8 memory. Sequencing used immunoSEQ multiplex PCR; TCRdb keeps in-frame clones, though not all of them. The top ten clones hold roughly 49% of a sample with about 79,000 clones, 50% to 70% of them seen once. The receptor was derived from a man aged 25-45 years in good health. The sequenced sample consisted of memory CD8+ T cells sorted from blood. As for subset: CD45RO+ cells pooled with CCR7-negative TemRA cells. The rearrangement joins TRBV27 to TRBJ1-5; D ambiguous. The CDR3 spells CASSLFFNQPQHF. CDR3 coding DNA: TGTGCCAGCAGTTTATTCTTCAATCAGCCCCAGCATTTT.